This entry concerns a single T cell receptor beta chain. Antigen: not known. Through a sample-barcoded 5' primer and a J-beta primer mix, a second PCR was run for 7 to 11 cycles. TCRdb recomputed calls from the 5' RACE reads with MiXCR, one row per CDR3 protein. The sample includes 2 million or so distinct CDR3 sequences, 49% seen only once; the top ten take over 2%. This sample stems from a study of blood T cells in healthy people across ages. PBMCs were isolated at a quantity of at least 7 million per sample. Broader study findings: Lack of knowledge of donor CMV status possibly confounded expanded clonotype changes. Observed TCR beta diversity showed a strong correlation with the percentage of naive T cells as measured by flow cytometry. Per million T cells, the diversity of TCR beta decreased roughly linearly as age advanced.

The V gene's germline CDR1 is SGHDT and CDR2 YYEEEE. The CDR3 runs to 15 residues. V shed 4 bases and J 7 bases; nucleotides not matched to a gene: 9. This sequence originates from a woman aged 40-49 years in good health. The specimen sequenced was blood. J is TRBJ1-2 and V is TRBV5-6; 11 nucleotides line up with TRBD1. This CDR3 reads CASSPGQGDAFGYTF. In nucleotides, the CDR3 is TGTGCCAGCAGCCCGGGACAGGGGGACGCCTTTGGCTACACCTTC. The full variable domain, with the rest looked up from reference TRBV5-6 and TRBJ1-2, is DAGVTQSPTHLIKTRGQQVTLRCSPKSGHDTVSWYQQALGQGPQFIFQYYEEEERQRGNFPDRFSGHQFPNYSSELNVNALLLGDSALYLCASSPGQGDAFGYTFGSGTRLTVV.